This paragraph reports one TCR beta chain. What it binds is not known. The data are from a study of T cell responses to AZD1222 COVID-19 vaccine. Study-level results: Sampled repertoires all dated from after the peak T cell response. Reportedly, nearly half the spike-specific TCRs target unmutated variant regions. With two AZD1222 doses given, Spike-specific TCR breadth and depth both rose.

The protocol was immunoSEQ multiplex PCR, while the TCRdb copy is restricted to in-frame clones and leaves out a portion. The sample lists around 140,000 clones, 75% to 90% seen once, with 5% to 7.5% in the top ten. V dropped 1 base and J dropped 6 bases, with 3 bases sitting between them. Germline V gene sequence: CDR1 MNHEY, CDR2 SMNVEV (reference sequence). The CDR3 consists of 12 residues. The chain couples TRBV27 to TRBJ2-2, with D uncertain. The sequence was collected from an adult in good health. The source material was peripheral blood, sampled on day 0 of AZD1222 vaccination. DNA for the CDR3: TGTGCCAGCAGTTTATATGCCGGGGAGCTGTTTTTT. Amino acids: CASSLYAGELFF.